One sample yielded the 32 T cell receptor beta chains listed below, sequenced in a study of human T cells and chemical hapten exposure. TCRdb re-derived calls from the RACE reads in MiXCR, one entry per CDR3 protein. The sample has about 340,000 distinct CDR3 sequences, around 6.9% seen once. Time point in this sample: patch test 1, 2 weeks after DPC sensitization. As to treatment: therapeutic diphenylcyclopropenone sensitization with weekly scalp DPC. The sequencing here drew on whole blood, taken in connection with sensitization to the hapten diphenylcyclopropenone (DPC). Receptors originate from a woman aged 18-29 years with alopecia areata. Some clones in this sample may be carry-over from other donors' samples.

This clonotype was counted only a few times. The chain uses TRBV12-3 or TRBV12-4 and TRBJ1-5, with 7 positions matching TRBD1. J was trimmed by 3 bases and V by 6 bases; bases with no gene match: 5. This CDR3 has 14 amino acids. The CDR3 reads CASSRGTDNQPQHF. DNA for the CDR3: TGTGCCAGCAGCCGGGGGACAGACAATCAGCCCCAGCATTTT.

This clonotype was seen a handful of times. The chain recombines TRBV9 with TRBJ2-2; TRBD2 matches 8 bases. This CDR3 has 15 residues. Trimming took 5 bases from V and 4 from J; bases not matched to a gene: 7. The germline gives CDR1 SGDLS, CDR2 YYNGEE. The CDR3 nucleotides read TGTGCCAGCAGTCCGGGGGGGATAGGCACCGGGGAGCTGTTTTTT. Translation gives CASSPGGIGTGELFF.

Ten or more counts support this clonotype. This chain connects TRBV4-3 to TRBJ2-3; no reliable D call. Germline V lookup: CDR1 LGHNA, CDR2 YSLEER. The CDR3 loop spans 15 amino acids. The germline V and J ends were trimmed by 5 bases and 5 bases, with 17 bases remaining between them. The CDR3 sequence: CASSDRPSSRDTQYF. CDR3 in DNA: TGCGCCAGCAGCGATCGACCCTCCTCTCGAGATACGCAGTATTTT.

The chain couples TRBV5-1 to TRBJ2-7; 13 bases align to TRBD2. The CDR3 is made up of 16 amino acids. Trimming removed 5 bases from V and 2 bases from J; junction bases left unmatched: 7. CDR1 and CDR2 from the germline V gene are SGHRS and YFSETQ. The CDR3 protein is CASRWTSGGETYEQYF. As DNA, the CDR3 is TGCGCCAGCAGATGGACTAGCGGGGGCGAGACCTACGAGCAGTACTTC. The variable domain in full, with the rest retrieved from reference TRBV5-1 and TRBJ2-7, is KAGVTQTPRYLIKTRGQQVTLSCSPISGHRSVSWYQQTPGQGLQFLFEYFSETQRNKGNFPGRFSGRQFSNSRSEMNVSTLELGDSALYLCASRWTSGGETYEQYFGPGTRLTVT.

This clonotype was seen ten or more times. V and J are TRBV6-5 and TRBJ2-7; TRBD1 is a possible D gene (5 bases). V was pared by 6 bases and J by 3 bases, with 18 bases between. The CDR3 loop spans 15 amino acids. The germline gives CDR1 MNHEY, CDR2 SVGAGI. CDR3 nucleotides: TGTGCCAGCAGGAAGCGACAGCCTACACTCTACGAGCAGTACTTC. Amino acid sequence: CASRKRQPTLYEQYF.

There are a few counts of this clonotype. The chain is built from TRBV12-3 or TRBV12-4 and TRBJ1-1; TRBD1 might be the D (6 bases). Trimming stripped 5 bases from V and 4 bases from J, with 14 bases between. This CDR3 spans 14 amino acids. This chain's CDR3 is CASSLTGFGTEAFF. CDR3 DNA sequence: TGTGCCAGCAGTCTAACAGGGTTTGGCACTGAAGCTTTCTTT.

Ten or more counts support this clonotype. The rearrangement uses TRBV3-1 and TRBJ1-4, with a tentative D call TRBD1 (5 bases). The CDR3 has 15 residues. V was trimmed by 6 bases and J by 6 bases, leaving 17 bases between them. Per the germline V gene, CDR1 is LGHDT and CDR2 is YNNKEL (reference sequence). The CDR3 spells CASSPLGAEYEKLFF. CDR3 bases: TGTGCCAGCAGTCCCCTAGGGGCGGAATATGAAAAACTGTTTTTT.

The V call is TRBV5-4, the J call TRBJ2-2; 7 bases match TRBD1. Per germline, CDR1 SGHNT and CDR2 YYREEE (reference sequence). CDR3 length equals 17 residues. Losses at the gene ends were 0 bases for V and 1 base for J; bases not matched to a gene: 6. The CDR3 here is CASSLEPGQWNTGELFF. The CDR3 bases are TGTGCCAGCAGCTTGGAACCGGGACAGTGGAACACCGGGGAGCTGTTTTTT.

This clonotype showed up just a few times. The chain is built from TRBV12-3 or TRBV12-4 and TRBJ2-3, with TRBD1 identical over 7 bases. V was pared by 6 bases and J by 5 bases, with 2 bases of the junction left unmatched. CDR3 size: 12 residues. The CDR3 spells CASRNRGDTQYF. The CDR3 nucleotides read TGTGCCAGCAGGAACAGGGGAGATACGCAGTATTTT.

This clonotype was detected only a few times. V gene TRBV29-1 combines with J gene TRBJ2-4; D ambiguous. Germline V gene lookup returns CDR1 SQVTM and CDR2 ANQGSEA. Trimming removed 4 bases at V and 4 bases at J, with 11 bases between. This CDR3 is 13 amino acids long. This CDR3 is CSVGWTEKNIQYF. DNA of the CDR3: TGCAGCGTTGGCTGGACGGAGAAAAACATTCAGTACTTC.

This clonotype was detected only a few times. The chain has TRBV27 and TRBJ1-6, with 7 bases that match TRBD1. The J segment lost 10 bases and the V segment lost 5 bases, leaving 8 bases of the junction unmatched. Germline V lookup: CDR1 MNHEY, CDR2 SMNVEV (reference sequence). The CDR3 loop spans 14 amino acids. The CDR3 region is CASSGDRSRSPLHF. In DNA, the CDR3 is TGTGCCAGCAGTGGGGACAGAAGTAGGTCACCCCTCCACTTT.

This clonotype was seen repeatedly, ten times or more. This chain joins TRBV4-3 and TRBJ2-7; D ambiguous. The CDR3 has 16 residues. Germline values: CDR1 LGHNA, CDR2 YSLEER. V was shortened by 0 bases and J by 0 bases, with 12 bases between the two germline ends. The CDR3 is CASSQDSLGSSYEQYF. DNA of the CDR3: TGCGCCAGCAGCCAAGATAGCCTGGGCAGCTCCTACGAGCAGTACTTC.

The rearrangement links TRBV6-5 to TRBJ2-2; the D gene is possibly TRBD2 (7 bases). CDR3 length: 15 residues. V lost 2 bases, J lost 6 bases, and 13 bases lay in between. Germline V lookup: CDR1 MNHEY, CDR2 SVGAGI. The CDR3 reads CASSYARGGPGELFF. CDR3 nucleotide sequence: TGTGCCAGCAGTTACGCTAGGGGGGGTCCCGGGGAGCTGTTTTTT.

This clonotype showed up many times. The V call is TRBV6-5, the J call TRBJ2-5, with a tentative D call TRBD1 (6 bases). The CDR3 loop spans 13 amino acids. The germline V and J ends were trimmed by 6 bases and 5 bases, with 13 bases remaining between them. Per the germline V gene, CDR1 is MNHEY and CDR2 is SVGAGI. The CDR3 region has the DNA TGTGCCAGCAGAATACAGGGCGGGGAGACCCAGTACTTC. This codes for CASRIQGGETQYF.

The sample holds many counts of this clonotype. The CDR3: CASSLLMLGQGDSGNTIYF. DNA of the CDR3: TGTGCCAGCAGTTTATTGATGCTCGGACAGGGGGACTCTGGAAACACCATATATTTT. V is TRBV28 and J is TRBJ1-3, with 10 bases fitting TRBD1. Germline CDR1 reads MDHEN; CDR2 reads SYDVKM. V shed 1 base and J 0 bases; nucleotides not matched to a gene: 9. The CDR3 runs to 19 residues.

CDR3 sequence: CSVVDRTEAFF. DNA of the CDR3: TGCAGCGTTGTGGACAGGACTGAAGCTTTCTTT. V usage is TRBV29-1 and J usage is TRBJ1-1, with 7 bases identical to TRBD1. V gave up 4 bases and J gave up 5 bases; unmatched junction bases: 1. The length of the CDR3 is 11 residues. Germline CDR1 reads SQVTM; CDR2 reads ANQGSEA.

A few counts support this clonotype. The V gene is TRBV20-1, the J gene TRBJ1-5, with D unclear. CDR3 length equals 13 residues. V gave up 6 bases and J gave up 8 bases, with 17 bases separating them. CDR1 is DFQATT and CDR2 is SNEGSKA in the germline V gene (reference sequence). The CDR3 DNA is TGCAGTGCCCCAGCCGGCATTCGGAAGCCCCAGCATTTT. This encodes CSAPAGIRKPQHF.

The sample holds many counts of this clonotype. This chain joins TRBV4-3 and TRBJ2-3, with TRBD2 matching 9 bases. In germline, CDR1 is LGHNA, CDR2 YSLEER. This CDR3 comprises 17 residues. J lost 3 bases, V lost 0 bases, and 7 bases had no gene match. The chain's CDR3 is CASSQEPAGGRTDTQYF. CDR3 coding DNA: TGCGCCAGCAGCCAAGAACCAGCGGGGGGCCGGACAGATACGCAGTATTTT.

The V and J genes are TRBV20-1 and TRBJ2-3; 12 bases match TRBD2. Germline-derived CDR1 and CDR2 are DFQATT and SNEGSKA (reference sequence). The CDR3 is made up of 14 amino acids. Trimming took 6 bases from V and 5 from J; bases not matched to a gene: 6. CDR3 coding DNA: TGCAGTGCAGTACTAGCGGGGGGACTAGATACGCAGTATTTT. The encoded protein is CSAVLAGGLDTQYF.

This clonotype came up a few times. Here the CDR3 reads CASSQGVTGGHGYTF. CDR3 bases: TGTGCCAGCAGCCAAGGGGTAACAGGGGGCCATGGCTACACCTTC. The chain uses TRBV14 and TRBJ1-2, with 9 bases fitting TRBD1. Germline trimming cut 1 base from V and 6 bases from J; bases unmatched to any gene: 6. The CDR3 has 15 amino acids. Per germline, CDR1 SGHDN and CDR2 FVKESK.

This clonotype was seen many times. J is TRBJ2-3 and V is TRBV20-1; possible D gene TRBD1, 6 bases. The germline CDR1 and CDR2 sequences are DFQATT and SNEGSKA (reference sequence). Trimming removed 3 bases from V and 6 bases from J, with 16 bases in between. The length of the CDR3 is 14 residues. The CDR3 is CSASNRANSDTQYF. The DNA for the CDR3 is TGCAGTGCTAGTAACAGGGCAAACTCCGATACGCAGTATTTT.

This clonotype was detected a few times. This chain joins TRBV6-2 or TRBV6-3 and TRBJ1-4, with D unresolved. Trimming shortened V by 6 bases and J by 0 bases, and 11 bases separated the two germline ends. Germline values: CDR1 MNHEY, CDR2 SVGEGT. The CDR3 is made up of 15 amino acids. The CDR3 nucleotides read TGTGCCAGCAGCCCAGAGGAAACAACTAATGAAAAACTGTTTTTT. Amino acids: CASSPEETTNEKLFF.

This clonotype was detected many times. V is TRBV7-9 and J is TRBJ1-5, with TRBD1 as a possible D gene (6 bases). Germline V CDR1 and CDR2: SEHNR, FQNEAQ (reference sequence). The CDR3 spans 15 residues. The V and J ends lost 2 bases and 3 bases respectively, with 11 bases between them. This chain's CDR3 is CASSLSGQNNQPQHF. In DNA, the CDR3 is TGTGCCAGCAGCTTAAGTGGACAGAACAATCAGCCCCAGCATTTT.

This clonotype has ten or more counts. The chain has TRBV28 and TRBJ1-5; maybe TRBD1 (5 bases). The germline V and J ends were trimmed by 2 bases and 0 bases, with 8 bases remaining between them. Germline V lookup: CDR1 MDHEN, CDR2 SYDVKM. This CDR3 region has 15 residues. CDR3 in amino acids: CASSLLTVSNQPQHF. The CDR3 nucleotides read TGTGCCAGCAGTTTACTGACAGTTAGCAATCAGCCCCAGCATTTT.

This clonotype was recorded a few times. The chain joins TRBV4-3 to TRBJ2-1; perhaps TRBD1 as D (5 bases). The CDR3 length is 15 residues. V was cut by 3 bases and J by 0 bases, with 9 bases left in between. The germline V gene encodes CDR1 LGHNA and CDR2 YSLEER. The CDR3 loop is CASSQTVSSYNEQFF. The CDR3 coding sequence is TGCGCCAGCAGCCAGACAGTAAGCTCCTACAATGAGCAGTTCTTC.

V is TRBV5-1 and J is TRBJ2-2, with a tentative D call TRBD2 (6 bases). Germline-derived CDR1 and CDR2 are SGHRS and YFSETQ. Trimming stripped 3 bases from V and 0 bases from J, with 9 bases between. The CDR3 is 15 residues long. The CDR3 is CASSWGTANTGELFF. CDR3 in DNA: TGCGCCAGCAGCTGGGGGACTGCGAACACCGGGGAGCTGTTTTTT.

This clonotype has more than one count but fewer than ten. The chain couples TRBV9 to TRBJ1-1; TRBD1 agrees at 8 bases. This CDR3 region has 14 residues. The germline V gene encodes CDR1 SGDLS and CDR2 YYNGEE. Trimming removed 2 bases from V and 9 bases from J; junction bases left unmatched: 9. The DNA of the CDR3 is TGTGCCAGCAGCGTGGGAGGGACAGGCAGAAAAGCTTTCTTT. Its protein is CASSVGGTGRKAFF.

CDR3 sequence reads: CASSFKDEQYF. The CDR3 DNA reads TGTGCCAGCAGTTTTAAGGACGAGCAGTACTTC. The chain has TRBV12-3 or TRBV12-4 and TRBJ2-7; D remains ambiguous. The CDR3 extends over 11 amino acids. V was pared by 3 bases and J by 5 bases, with 5 bases between.

This clonotype was seen only a few times. This chain joins TRBV6-2 or TRBV6-3 and TRBJ1-5; the match to TRBD1 covers 7 bases. Germline V gene sequence: CDR1 MNHEY, CDR2 SVGEGT. There are 13 residues in the CDR3. J was trimmed by 7 bases and V by 8 bases; bases with no gene match: 8. The CDR3 region has the DNA TGTGCCAGCGCGCGGACAGGAGGACAGCCCCAGCATTTT. Translated: CASARTGGQPQHF.

This clonotype was found many times. The chain links TRBV2 to TRBJ2-6, with 7 bases aligning to TRBD1. CDR3 length: 16 amino acids. With 1 base clipped from V and 4 bases from J, the junction kept 4 bases outside the gene matches. Germline CDR1 and CDR2: SNHLY and FYNNEI. CDR3 loop: CASSEEGGNGANVLTF. The CDR3 coding sequence is TGTGCCAGCAGTGAAGAAGGGGGCAACGGGGCCAACGTCCTGACTTTC. Together with reference TRBV2 and TRBJ2-6, the CDR3 gives the full variable domain: EPEVTQTPSHQVTQMGQEVILRCVPISNHLYFYWYRQILGQKVEFLVSFYNNEISEKSEIFDDQFSVERPDGSNFTLKIRSTKLEDSAMYFCASSEEGGNGANVLTFGAGSRLTVL.

This clonotype has just a few counts. The chain combines TRBV2 with TRBJ1-5; D not resolved. Deletions cut 2 bases from V and 8 bases from J, with 16 bases between. There are 15 residues in the CDR3. CDR1 is SNHLY and CDR2 is FYNNEI in the germline V gene. CDR3 bases: TGTGCCAGCAGTGAAATCGTCCTACCCGGAGAGCCCCAGCATTTT. Translated: CASSEIVLPGEPQHF.

The table lists this clonotype with a few counts. V gene TRBV27 combines with J gene TRBJ1-6; 7 bases agree with TRBD1. Germline V CDR1 and CDR2: MNHEY, SMNVEV (reference sequence). The CDR3 totals 18 residues. Trimming removed 4 bases from V and 4 bases from J; junction bases left unmatched: 13. CDR3 protein: CASSSGRAGQAYNSPLHF. CDR3 bases: TGTGCCAGCAGTTCTGGGAGGGCCGGACAGGCGTATAATTCACCCCTCCACTTT.